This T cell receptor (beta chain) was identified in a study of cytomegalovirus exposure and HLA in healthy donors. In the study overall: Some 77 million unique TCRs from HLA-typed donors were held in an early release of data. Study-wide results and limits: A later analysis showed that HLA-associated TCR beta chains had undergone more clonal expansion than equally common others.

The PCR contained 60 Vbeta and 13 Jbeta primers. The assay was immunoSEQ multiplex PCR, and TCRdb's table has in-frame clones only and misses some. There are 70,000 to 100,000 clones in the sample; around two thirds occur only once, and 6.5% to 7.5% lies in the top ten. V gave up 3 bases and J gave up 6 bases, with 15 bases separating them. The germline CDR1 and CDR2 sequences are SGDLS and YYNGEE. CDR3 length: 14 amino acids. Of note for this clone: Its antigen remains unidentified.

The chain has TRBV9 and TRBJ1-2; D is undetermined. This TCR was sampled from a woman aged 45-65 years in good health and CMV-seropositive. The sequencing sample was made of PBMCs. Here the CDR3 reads CASSAQSSKDGYTF. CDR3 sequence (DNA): TGTGCCAGCAGCGCACAGTCGAGTAAAGATGGCTACACCTTC.